A selection of T cell receptor beta chains follows, all from one sample in a study of OX40 agonist ivuxolimab in advanced cancers. Data came from immunoSEQ multiplex PCR; TCRdb stores just in-frame clones and leaves some out. This sample has about 40,000 clones, with 70% to 90% found just once. The sequenced sample was CD4+ or CD8+ T cells sorted from blood, obtained in a trial of the OX40 agonist ivuxolimab. These receptors all stem from an adult with an advanced solid tumor such as melanoma, head and neck, liver or kidney cancer. Both conserved end residues are part of each CDR3. D genes are given only for firm matches. Part of the rows lack a size; the others show once, few, many or a class for expanded clones.

once	TRBV5-1	TRBD2	TRBJ2-1	TGCGCCAGCAGCTTGATGGCTAGCGGGAACAATGAGCAGTTCTTC	CASSLMASGNNEQFF
.	TRBV27	.	TRBJ2-7	TGTGCCAGCTCCATCGACAGAGCCTACGAGCAGTACTTC	CASSIDRAYEQYF
.	TRBV28	.	TRBJ1-5	TGTGCCAGCGCCCAGGACCTTTATAGCAATCAGCCCCAGCATTTT	CASAQDLYSNQPQHF
.	TRBV9	.	TRBJ2-7	TGTGCCAGCAGTGATGCCCTCTCCTACGAGCAGTACTTC	CASSDALSYEQYF
.	TRBV7-8	.	TRBJ2-1	TGTGCCAGCAGCTTAACAGGGAGTGAGCAGTTCTTC	CASSLTGSEQFF
.	TRBV5-8	.	TRBJ2-7	TGTGCCAGCACCCCGCGTTGGCAGCCCCCCTACGAGCAGTACTTC	CASTPRWQPPYEQYF
once	TRBV6-5	.	TRBJ2-2	TGTGCCAGCAGTTGGGATACGAACACCGGGGAGCTGTTTTTT	CASSWDTNTGELFF
.	TRBV9	TRBD1	TRBJ1-4	TGTGCCAGCAGCGCAGGGGGGACTAATGAAAAACTGTTTTTT	CASSAGGTNEKLFF
.	TRBV6-6	.	TRBJ2-1	TGTGCCAGCAGTTCCTACCTTAATGAGCAGTTCTTC	CASSSYLNEQFF
once	TRBV6-4	TRBD1	TRBJ2-2	TGTGCCAGCTCAAGGACAGGGACCGGGGAGCTGTTTTTT	CASSRTGTGELFF
.	TRBV9	.	TRBJ2-7	TGTGCCAGCAGCTCCAGGGCGAAGACCTACGAGCAGTACTTC	CASSSRAKTYEQYF
.	TRBV6-5	.	TRBJ1-5	TGTGCCAGCAGGGACCGGTATAGCAATCAGCCCCAGCATTTT	CASRDRYSNQPQHF
.	TRBV9	TRBD2	TRBJ2-1	TGTGCCAGCAGCCCAGAGGGTTTGGCGGGGGGGTCGAATGAGCAGTTCTTC	CASSPEGLAGGSNEQFF
.	TRBV9	.	TRBJ2-3	TGTGCCAGCAGCGTGGAGGGTGGCGGGAGCACAGATACGCAGTATTTT	CASSVEGGGSTDTQYF
.	TRBV5-1	TRBD2	TRBJ2-7	TGCGCCAGCAGCATAGGACTAGCGATGAACGAGCAGTACTTC	CASSIGLAMNEQYF
.	TRBV15	.	TRBJ1-1	TGTGCCACCAGCAGAGTTGGGGGAGGCACTGAAGCTTTCTTT	CATSRVGGGTEAFF
.	TRBV7-6	TRBD1	TRBJ2-2	TGTGCCAGCAGCTTAGCGACAGGGCCGTACACCGGGGAGCTGTTTTTT	CASSLATGPYTGELFF
.	TRBV12-5	TRBD1	TRBJ1-1	TGTGCTAGTGGCACAGGGGGTGGCACTGAAGCTTTCTTT	CASGTGGGTEAFF
.	TRBV9	.	TRBJ1-1	TGTGCCAGCAGCCCGCAGGGGCGGAACACTGAAGCTTTCTTT	CASSPQGRNTEAFF
.	TRBV15	.	TRBJ2-7	TGTGCCACCAGCGGGGAGGGGGGGCCTTACGAGCAGTACTTC	CATSGEGGPYEQYF
.	TRBV28	.	TRBJ1-1	TGTGCCAGCAGTTGGGGGGGAATGAACACTGAAGCTTTCTTT	CASSWGGMNTEAFF
.	TRBV6-7	.	TRBJ1-5	TGTGCCAGCAGTTACTCGAACCGCATCAATCAGCCCCAGCATTTT	CASSYSNRINQPQHF
.	TRBV25-1	TRBD2	TRBJ2-5	TGTGCCAGCAGTGAAATCCAGCGGGAGATGAAGACCCAGTACTTC	CASSEIQREMKTQYF
once	TRBV5-4	.	TRBJ1-2	TGTGCCAGCAGCCGAGCTGACTCAGGGTATGGCTACACCTTC	CASSRADSGYGYTF
.	TRBV18	.	TRBJ2-7	TGTGCCAGCTCACTAACAGGTGACCGTCCCTACGAGCAGTACTTC	CASSLTGDRPYEQYF
.	TRBV6-5	.	TRBJ1-2	TGTGCCAGCAGTTACTCTTTAGACAATAGTAACTATGGCTACACCTTC	CASSYSLDNSNYGYTF
.	TRBV11-2	.	TRBJ2-1	TGTGCCGGGCGCGGTGACAATGAGCAGTTCTTC	CAGRGDNEQFF
.	TRBV30	.	TRBJ2-7	TGTGCCTGGAGTGACCCACCCTCGGGGGAGCAGTACTTC	CAWSDPPSGEQYF
.	TRBV14	.	TRBJ1-2	TGTGCCAGCAGCCATGGGGGGGGTTATGGCTACACCTTC	CASSHGGGYGYTF
.	TRBV19	TRBD2	TRBJ2-5	TGTGCCAGTAGCCCCGGGACTACTTACCAAGAGACCCAGTACTTC	CASSPGTTYQETQYF
few	TRBV27	TRBD2	TRBJ2-1	TGTGCCAGCAGACCGACTAGCTCCAATGAGCAGTTCTTC	CASRPTSSNEQFF
once	TRBV5-5	.	TRBJ2-1	TGTGCCAGCAGCTTGCAACTAGTAGGGGTTACGGGGCTCAATGAGCAGTTCTTC	CASSLQLVGVTGLNEQFF
.	TRBV30	.	TRBJ1-5	TGTGCCTGGAGTCTAGGGACGGCAAGCAATCAGCCCCAGCATTTT	CAWSLGTASNQPQHF
.	TRBV27	.	TRBJ2-7	TGTGCCAGCAGTTCCTATTCCTCCTACGAGCAGTACTTC	CASSSYSSYEQYF
.	TRBV14	.	TRBJ2-2	TGTGCCAGCAGAACTTGTTGGCGGGATGGGAACACCGGGGAGCTGTTTTTT	CASRTCWRDGNTGELFF
.	TRBV5-5	TRBD1	TRBJ2-4	TGTGCCAGCAGCTTACTAGGACAGGGTAGCGGAAACATTCAGTACTTC	CASSLLGQGSGNIQYF
.	TRBV11-2	TRBD2	TRBJ2-1	TGTGCCAGCAGCCCCTTAGCGGGAGGGTGGAATGAGCAGTTCTTC	CASSPLAGGWNEQFF
.	TRBV6-6	.	TRBJ2-7	TGTGCCAGCAGTTATCCGACTGGGCACTACGAGCAGTACTTC	CASSYPTGHYEQYF
once	TRBV7-6	.	TRBJ2-5	TGTGCCAGCAGCTACTACACAGGCCAAGAGACCCAGTACTTC	CASSYYTGQETQYF
.	TRBV5-8	TRBD1	TRBJ1-5	TGTGCCAGCAGCCTAGGACAGGGCGGTCAGCCCCAGCATTTT	CASSLGQGGQPQHF
few	TRBV28	.	TRBJ1-2	TGTGCCAGCAGTTTCGAGGGTAACTATGGCTACACCTTC	CASSFEGNYGYTF
.	TRBV6-1	TRBD2	TRBJ2-3	TGTGCCAGCAGTGTTAGGTCTAGCGGGAGGATACCTAGCACAGATACGCAGTATTTT	CASSVRSSGRIPSTDTQYF
.	TRBV28	.	TRBJ2-6	TGTGCCAGCAGTTTACGGGCCGGAGACTCTGGGGCCAACGTCCTGACTTTC	CASSLRAGDSGANVLTF
.	TRBV29-1	.	TRBJ2-1	TGCAGCGTTGAAGACTTGATACCGAGGATCCACAATGAGCAGTTCTTC	CSVEDLIPRIHNEQFF
.	TRBV19	.	TRBJ2-6	TGTGCCAGTACATCGGGGTCTGGGGCCAACGTCCTGACTTTC	CASTSGSGANVLTF
.	TRBV5-5	TRBD1	TRBJ2-7	TGTGCCAGCAGCTTTCGGACAGGACGATACTACGAGCAGTACTTC	CASSFRTGRYYEQYF
.	TRBV6-5	.	TRBJ2-2	TGTGCCAGCAGTTACCCTGCCGGGGGTCGAACCGGGGAGCTGTTTTTT	CASSYPAGGRTGELFF
.	TRBV5-6	.	TRBJ2-7	TGTGCCAGCAGCGGGGACGGCCGTTGGGAGCAGTACTTC	CASSGDGRWEQYF
.	TRBV4-1	.	TRBJ2-7	TGCGCCAGCAGCCAAGCAGGAGGGCTGCCCTACGAGCAGTACTTC	CASSQAGGLPYEQYF
.	TRBV27	TRBD1	TRBJ1-3	TGTGCCAGCAGGCCCGGACAGGAATACTCTGGAAACACCATATATTTT	CASRPGQEYSGNTIYF
.	TRBV7-9	TRBD2	TRBJ2-1	TGTGCCAGCAGCTTAGATACGGGAGGGGGGTACAATGAGCAGTTCTTC	CASSLDTGGGYNEQFF
.	TRBV4-1	.	TRBJ1-5	TGCGCCAGCAGCCAAGTTGCTGACATTAGCAATCAGCCCCAGCATTTT	CASSQVADISNQPQHF
once	TRBV27	.	TRBJ2-1	TGTGCCAGCAGTTTAATGTCGGGGAATGAGCAGTTCTTC	CASSLMSGNEQFF
.	TRBV7-6	.	TRBJ2-5	TGTGCCAGCAGCTTAGCATACGGGAGCAGACGAGAGACCCAGTACTTC	CASSLAYGSRRETQYF
.	TRBV30	.	TRBJ2-5	TGTGCCTGGAGTGTATCGATCGGAGAGACCCAGTACTTC	CAWSVSIGETQYF
.	TRBV19	TRBD2	TRBJ2-1	TGTGCCAGTAGCGACCGTCTAGCGGCTTACAATGAGCAGTTCTTC	CASSDRLAAYNEQFF